Following are 7 T cell receptor beta chains from one sample sequenced in a study of T-cell memory formation after mild COVID-19 (TCRdb year 2021). Libraries came from 5' RACE. Data came from an Illumina NovaSeq 6000. Through fastp at Q25 and MiXCR, TCRdb rebuilt clones from the public reads, retaining in-frame beta chains. Records with the same CDR3 protein are collapsed into one entry carrying the most frequent genes and DNA. This sample holds fewer than 75,000 distinct CDR3 sequences; 12% were observed only once. Of the sample, 20% to 25% falls within the top ten clones. The specimen was PBMCs or a T cell subset sorted from them (not recorded which). These receptors came from a young man who had mild COVID-19 (a few samples of this study predate the infection). The sample titles of this study are shuffled in the database, so cell type and time point are left out; the donor was told from shared clones.

This clonotype was detected many times. This chain joins TRBV20-1 and TRBJ2-3; TRBD1 matches 7 bases. The CDR3 is made up of 14 amino acids. The J segment lost 1 base and the V segment lost 7 bases, leaving 8 bases of the junction unmatched. Germline loops: CDR1 DFQATT, CDR2 SNEGSKA (reference sequence). This chain's CDR3 is CSGAKGARTDTQYF. DNA for the CDR3: TGCAGTGGGGCCAAGGGGGCGCGCACAGATACGCAGTATTTT.

The genes are TRBV4-2 and TRBJ2-5; no reliable D call. V gave up 1 base and J gave up 6 bases, with 9 bases separating them. Per the germline V gene, CDR1 is LGHNA and CDR2 is YNFKEQ. There are 13 residues in the CDR3. The CDR3 DNA reads as TGTGCCAGCAGCCAAGGGACCCAGCAGACCCAGTACTTC. This encodes CASSQGTQQTQYF.

This clonotype was recorded many times. The V gene is TRBV4-3, the J gene TRBJ1-3; D remains unclear. The CDR3 runs 16 residues. Trimming took 0 bases from V and 0 from J, leaving 9 bases between them. Germline V lookup: CDR1 LGHNA, CDR2 YSLEER. The CDR3 sequence is CASSQDGESSGNTIYF. The DNA of the CDR3 is TGCGCCAGCAGCCAAGATGGGGAATCCTCTGGAAACACCATATATTTT.

This chain links TRBV6-2 or TRBV6-3 with TRBJ1-5, with a tentative D call TRBD1 (5 bases). Germline values: CDR1 MNHEY, CDR2 SVGEGT. CDR3 length: 13 residues. V lost 2 bases and J 4 bases, leaving 6 bases between the germline ends. The chain's CDR3 is CASSYQGNQPQHF. In nucleotides, the CDR3 is TGTGCCAGCAGTTACCAGGGTAATCAGCCCCAGCATTTT.

The sample holds many counts of this clonotype. V is TRBV7-2 and J is TRBJ2-1; weak D call: TRBD1 (5 bases). The CDR3 spans 13 residues. The V and J ends lost 0 bases and 5 bases respectively, with 5 bases between them. Germline CDR1 SGHTA, CDR2 FQGNSA. The CDR3 DNA is TGTGCCAGCAGCTTAGCCAGGGACAATGAGCAGTTCTTC. It encodes CASSLARDNEQFF. The full variable domain, completed using reference TRBV7-2 and TRBJ2-1, is GAGVSQSPSNKVTEKGKDVELRCDPISGHTALYWYRQSLGQGLEFLIYFQGNSAPDKSGLPSDRFSAERTGGSVSTLTIQRTQQEDSAVYLCASSLARDNEQFFGPGTRLTVL.

The chain combines TRBV6-1 with TRBJ1-2; 9 bases map to TRBD1. The CDR3 length is 14 residues. Trimming removed 1 base from V and 7 bases from J; junction bases left unmatched: 4. Germline CDR1 reads MNHNS; CDR2 reads SASEGT. CDR3 DNA sequence: TGTGCCAGCAGTGAAGTTGGGACAGGGACTGGCTACACCTTC. Protein sequence: CASSEVGTGTGYTF.

This clonotype occurred many times. The chain employs TRBV18 and TRBJ2-7; 7 bases line up with TRBD2. After removal of 3 bases from V and 2 bases from J, the junction contained 10 bases not matched to a gene. Germline V lookup: CDR1 KGHSH, CDR2 LQKENI. There are 16 residues in the CDR3. Written as DNA, the CDR3 is TGTGCCAGCTCACCTCCGGGGGGAATGGCGGCCTACGAGCAGTACTTC. As protein: CASSPPGGMAAYEQYF.